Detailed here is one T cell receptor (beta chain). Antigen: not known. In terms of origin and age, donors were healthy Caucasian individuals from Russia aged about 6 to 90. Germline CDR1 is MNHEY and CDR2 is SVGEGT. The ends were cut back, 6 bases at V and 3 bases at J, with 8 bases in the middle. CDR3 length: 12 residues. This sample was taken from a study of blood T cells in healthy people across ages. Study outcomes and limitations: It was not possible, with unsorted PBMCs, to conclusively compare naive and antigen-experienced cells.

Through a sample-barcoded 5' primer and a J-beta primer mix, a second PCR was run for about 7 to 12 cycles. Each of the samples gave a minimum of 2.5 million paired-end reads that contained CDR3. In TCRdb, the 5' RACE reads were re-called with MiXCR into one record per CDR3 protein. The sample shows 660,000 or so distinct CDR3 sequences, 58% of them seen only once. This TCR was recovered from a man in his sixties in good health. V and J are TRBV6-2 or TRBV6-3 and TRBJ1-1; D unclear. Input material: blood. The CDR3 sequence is CASSHQYTEAFF. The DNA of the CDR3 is TGTGCCAGCAGCCACCAGTACACTGAAGCTTTCTTT.